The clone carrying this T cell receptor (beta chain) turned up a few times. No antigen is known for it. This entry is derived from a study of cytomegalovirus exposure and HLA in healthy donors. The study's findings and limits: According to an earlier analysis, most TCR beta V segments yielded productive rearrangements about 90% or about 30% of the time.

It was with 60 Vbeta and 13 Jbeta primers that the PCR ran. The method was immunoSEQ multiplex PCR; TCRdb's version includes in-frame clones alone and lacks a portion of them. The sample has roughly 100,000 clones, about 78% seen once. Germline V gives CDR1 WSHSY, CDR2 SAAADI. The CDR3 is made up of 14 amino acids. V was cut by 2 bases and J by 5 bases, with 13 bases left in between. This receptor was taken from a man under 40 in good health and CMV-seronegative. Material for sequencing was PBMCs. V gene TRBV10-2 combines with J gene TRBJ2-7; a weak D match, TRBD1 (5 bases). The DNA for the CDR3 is TGCGCCAGCAGTGAGGGTCTTAAGGGGAACGAGCAGTACTTC. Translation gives CASSEGLKGNEQYF.